This passage covers 8 T cell receptor beta chains from one sample sequenced in a study of blood T cells in healthy people across ages. A sample-barcoded 5' primer and a J-beta primer mix were used in a second PCR of about 7 to 11 cycles. TCRdb used MiXCR to reprocess the 5' RACE reads, holding one entry per CDR3 protein. The sample includes 700,000 or so distinct CDR3 sequences, 20% to 25% seen only once; the top ten take roughly 22%. Sequencing was done on a sample of blood. All receptors derive from a man aged 65 to 79 in good health.

There are many counts of this clonotype. The chain uses TRBV7-8 and TRBJ2-7; D may match TRBD1 or TRBD2 (5 bases each). This CDR3 comprises 14 residues. Trimming pared 0 bases from V and 6 bases from J, leaving 12 bases between. In germline, CDR1 is SGHVS, CDR2 FQNEAQ. CDR3 protein: CASSLAGLAREQYF. The CDR3, as DNA: TGTGCCAGCAGCTTAGCGGGGCTAGCCCGCGAGCAGTACTTC.

This chain connects TRBV29-1 to TRBJ2-3; 9 nucleotides agree with TRBD2. The CDR3 consists of 13 residues. Looked up from germline, CDR1 is SQVTM and CDR2 is ANQGSEA. V trimming: 5 bases; J trimming: 5 bases; junction bases outside the gene matches: 5. The CDR3 reads CSVPGLAIDTQYF. The CDR3 DNA sequence: TGCAGCGTTCCGGGACTAGCTATAGATACGCAGTATTTT.

This clonotype was seen a handful of times. This chain connects TRBV15 to TRBJ1-5; D uncertain. Deletions cut 0 bases from V and 4 bases from J, with 7 bases between. The length of the CDR3 is 14 residues. Germline CDR1 LNHNV, CDR2 YYDKDF (reference sequence). The CDR3 DNA reads TGTGCCACCAGCAGAGATGGAGGTAATCAGCCCCAGCATTTT. Translated: CATSRDGGNQPQHF.

The table lists this clonotype with a few counts. This chain connects TRBV30 to TRBJ1-3, with TRBD1 as a possible D gene (6 bases). Germline values: CDR1 GTSNPN, CDR2 SVGIG (reference sequence). With 0 bases removed from V and 3 bases from J, the gap between germline ends came to 9 bases. The CDR3 spans 14 residues. The CDR3 sequence: CAWSVLRGGNTIYF. Here the CDR3 DNA reads TGTGCCTGGAGTGTACTCAGGGGTGGAAACACCATATATTTT.

The table lists this clonotype with a few counts. This sequence joins TRBV12-3 or TRBV12-4 and TRBJ2-2; D perhaps matches TRBD1 (5 bases). The CDR3 spans 15 residues. The germline V and J ends were trimmed by 5 bases and 3 bases, with 13 bases remaining between them. CDR3 amino acids: CASSPRGGDTGELFF. Here the CDR3 DNA reads TGTGCCAGCAGTCCTAGGGGTGGGGACACCGGGGAGCTGTTTTTT.

This clonotype appeared many times. V is TRBV4-2 and J is TRBJ2-3; tentatively, D is TRBD2 (5 bases). The CDR3 totals 13 residues. Germline CDR1 and CDR2: LGHNA and YNFKEQ. V was shortened by 4 bases and J by 2 bases, with 7 bases between the two germline ends. The CDR3 spells CASSLLDTDTQYF. The CDR3, as DNA: TGTGCCAGCAGCCTACTAGACACAGATACGCAGTATTTT.

The V call is TRBV7-2, the J call TRBJ2-1; 9 positions match TRBD2. The germline V gene has CDR1 SGHTA and CDR2 FQGNSA. J lost 2 bases, V lost 1 base, and 3 bases had no gene match. The CDR3 sequence is 16 residues long. Here the CDR3 reads CASSLGTSVTYNEQFF. Written as DNA, the CDR3 is TGTGCCAGCAGCTTAGGGACTAGCGTAACCTACAATGAGCAGTTCTTC. The full variable domain, completed using reference TRBV7-2 and TRBJ2-1, is GAGVSQSPSNKVTEKGKDVELRCDPISGHTALYWYRQSLGQGLEFLIYFQGNSAPDKSGLPSDRFSAERTGGSVSTLTIQRTQQEDSAVYLCASSLGTSVTYNEQFFGPGTRLTVL.

This clonotype has a handful of counts. The V call is TRBV20-1, the J call TRBJ1-4, with D perhaps matching TRBD1 (5 bases). V was pared by 0 bases and J by 0 bases, with 14 bases between. Germline V gene lookup returns CDR1 DFQATT and CDR2 SNEGSKA (reference sequence). CDR3 length: 17 amino acids. The CDR3 DNA follows: TGCAGTGCTAGAGATGGGGCAGGCCCTGCAACTAATGAAAAACTGTTTTTT. It encodes CSARDGAGPATNEKLFF.